The next 25 T cell receptor beta chains were all read from a single sample in a study of cytomegalovirus exposure and HLA in healthy donors. 13 Jbeta primers and 60 Vbeta primers were used for the PCR. The method was immunoSEQ multiplex PCR; TCRdb's version includes in-frame clones alone and lacks a portion of them. Among around 170,000 clones listed, more than 70% were seen once. Sequencing used PBMCs. The receptors were sampled from a boy younger than 10 in good health and CMV-seronegative.

The genes are TRBV5-1 and TRBJ2-1; TRBD2 matches 9 bases. CDR1 and CDR2 from the germline V gene are SGHRS and YFSETQ. With 0 bases clipped from V and 5 bases from J, the junction kept 9 bases outside the gene matches. The CDR3 is made up of 17 amino acids. The CDR3 bases are TGCGCCAGCAGCTTGGTGCTAGCGGGACTGAATCACAATGAGCAGTTCTTC. This translates into CASSLVLAGLNHNEQFF. The full variable domain, rest sourced from reference TRBV5-1 and TRBJ2-1, is KAGVTQTPRYLIKTRGQQVTLSCSPISGHRSVSWYQQTPGQGLQFLFEYFSETQRNKGNFPGRFSGRQFSNSRSEMNVSTLELGDSALYLCASSLVLAGLNHNEQFFGPGTRLTVL.

The J gene is TRBJ2-7, the V gene TRBV10-3, with D tentatively TRBD1 (5 bases). The CDR3 covers 13 residues. The ends were cut back, 0 bases at V and 12 bases at J, with 15 bases in the middle. The germline V gene has CDR1 ENHRY and CDR2 SYGVKD. The CDR3 loop reads CAISESGGETGYF. In DNA form, the CDR3 reads TGTGCCATCAGTGAGTCAGGTGGGGAAACAGGGTACTTC.

The chain recombines TRBV7-9 with TRBJ2-3; D gene ambiguous. Germline values: CDR1 SEHNR, CDR2 FQNEAQ (reference sequence). V was shortened by 3 bases and J by 0 bases, with 7 bases between the two germline ends. The CDR3 spans 14 residues. CDR3 residues: CASSFGGSTDTQYF. CDR3 sequence (DNA): TGTGCCAGCAGCTTTGGCGGCAGCACAGATACGCAGTATTTT.

The chain links TRBV2 to TRBJ2-1; 12 bases map to TRBD2. In germline, CDR1 is SNHLY, CDR2 FYNNEI. The junction had 13 bases not matched to a gene; V was cut back by 10 bases and J by 0 bases. The CDR3 covers 18 residues. The CDR3 sequence: CANTDALAGGSSYNEQFF. The CDR3 DNA is TGTGCCAACACTGATGCGCTAGCGGGAGGGAGCTCCTACAATGAGCAGTTCTTC.

This rearrangement joins TRBV5-1 to TRBJ2-2, with 8 bases that match TRBD1. This CDR3 is 16 amino acids long. CDR1 is SGHRS, CDR2 YFSETQ, per germline. J lost 1 base, V lost 6 bases, and 8 bases had no gene match. CDR3 region: CASTLPGQGNTGELFF. The CDR3 DNA sequence: TGCGCCAGCACCCTCCCCGGACAGGGGAACACCGGGGAGCTGTTTTTT.

This clone occurred a few times. The genes are TRBV5-6 and TRBJ1-2; 7 nucleotides agree with TRBD1. This CDR3 spans 17 amino acids. V lost 4 bases and J lost 1; bases outside the gene matches: 13. In germline, CDR1 is SGHDT, CDR2 YYEEEE. The CDR3 coding sequence is TGTGCCAGCAGCCCTTCTCTCCAGGGGGTAATTAACTATGGCTACACCTTC. Amino acids: CASSPSLQGVINYGYTF.

With regard to this clone: One junction end disagrees with the germline gene, perhaps due to a read error. The chain employs TRBV7-7 and TRBJ2-1, with a tentative D call TRBD1 (5 bases). This CDR3 spans 16 amino acids. Germline CDR1 is SSHAT and CDR2 is FNYEAQ (reference sequence). CDR3 DNA sequence: TGTGCTAGCAGCTTAGCAACAGGTCTCCCCCACAATGAGCAGTTCTTC. Its translation: CASSLATGLPHNEQFF.

The chain combines TRBV7-9 with TRBJ1-1, with 8 positions matching TRBD1. The CDR3 contains 15 residues. Unmatched junction bases numbered 10, after V lost 4 bases and J lost 6 bases. Germline V gene lookup returns CDR1 SEHNR and CDR2 FQNEAQ (reference sequence). CDR3 amino acids: CASSSDRVSWAEAFF. CDR3 coding DNA: TGTGCCAGCAGCTCGGACAGGGTCTCGTGGGCTGAAGCTTTCTTT.

This clone has only one observation. V is TRBV4-1 and J is TRBJ2-1; 9 positions match TRBD2. The CDR3 is made up of 18 amino acids. Germline CDR1 MGHRA, CDR2 YSYEKL. The trim removed 0 bases at V and 6 bases at J, leaving 12 bases unmatched. Here the CDR3 DNA reads TGCGCCAGCAGCCAAGATCCTAGCGGGGCCCTTTCTCCCAATGAGCAGTTCTTC. This encodes CASSQDPSGALSPNEQFF.

The CDR3 here is CASRISGQDTEAFF. Written as DNA, the CDR3 is TGTGCCAGCAGAATTTCAGGGCAGGACACTGAAGCTTTCTTT. The chain carries TRBV6-1 and TRBJ1-1; possibly TRBD1 for D (5 bases). V shed 6 bases and J shed 3 bases, with 14 bases lying between them. Germline V gene data show CDR1 as MNHNS and CDR2 as SASEGT. The CDR3 is 14 residues long.

This rearrangement joins TRBV6-1 to TRBJ2-5; D is perhaps TRBD1 (6 bases). With 7 bases removed from V and 0 bases from J, the gap between germline ends came to 12 bases. Germline V gene sequence: CDR1 MNHNS, CDR2 SASEGT. The CDR3 has 14 amino acids. The CDR3 region has the DNA TGTGCCAGCATGGCGGACAGAGACCAAGAGACCCAGTACTTC. Protein product: CASMADRDQETQYF.

This chain connects TRBV6-1 to TRBJ2-7, with TRBD1 as a possible D gene (6 bases). This CDR3 contains 13 residues. The germline V and J ends were trimmed by 7 bases and 0 bases, with 10 bases remaining between them. From germline, CDR1 is MNHNS and CDR2 SASEGT. DNA of the CDR3: TGTGCCAGCAACAGGGACGGCTCCTACGAGCAGTACTTC. Protein product: CASNRDGSYEQYF.

V usage is TRBV29-1 and J usage is TRBJ1-2; 9 bases line up with TRBD1. Unmatched junction bases numbered 8, after V lost 7 bases and J lost 8 bases. The CDR3 sequence is 12 residues long. The germline V gene encodes CDR1 SQVTM and CDR2 ANQGSEA. The CDR3 sequence is CSAPGQGGGYTF. In nucleotides, the CDR3 is TGCAGCGCTCCGGGACAGGGAGGCGGCTACACCTTC.

The V and J genes are TRBV27 and TRBJ2-7; 10 bases agree with TRBD2. The V and J ends lost 3 bases and 1 base, in that order; junction bases with no gene match: 9. This CDR3 is built from 17 residues. The germline V gene has CDR1 MNHEY and CDR2 SMNVEV (reference sequence). CDR3 DNA sequence: TGTGCCAGCAGTTTTACGACAGTTAGCGGGAGGTCCTACGAGCAGTACTTC. Protein: CASSFTTVSGRSYEQYF.

The genes are TRBV29-1 and TRBJ2-2, with a tentative D call TRBD2 (5 bases). V was clipped by 7 bases and J by 4 bases, with 19 bases between them. Per the germline V gene, CDR1 is SQVTM and CDR2 is ANQGSEA. The CDR3 covers 15 residues. The CDR3 DNA follows: TGCAGCGGAGTAAAGAGGACCGGGGTCACCGGGGAGCTGTTTTTT. Translating gives CSGVKRTGVTGELFF.

This chain joins TRBV19 and TRBJ2-1, with 15 bases fitting TRBD2. This CDR3 is built from 15 residues. Germline V lookup: CDR1 LNHDA, CDR2 SQIVND (reference sequence). J was trimmed by 7 bases and V by 11 bases; bases with no gene match: 9. This CDR3 reads CASRTSGRARNEQFF. In DNA form, the CDR3 reads TGTGCCTCTCGGACTAGCGGGAGGGCCCGGAATGAGCAGTTCTTC.

The chain links TRBV7-9 to TRBJ2-7; 9 positions agree with TRBD2. V dropped 6 bases and J dropped 1; count of bases not matched to a gene: 7. The germline gives CDR1 SEHNR, CDR2 FQNEAQ (reference sequence). The CDR3 extends over 15 amino acids. This CDR3 reads CASRNKAGGSYEQYF. The DNA for the CDR3 is TGTGCCAGCAGGAACAAGGCGGGGGGGTCCTACGAGCAGTACTTC.

The chain is built from TRBV2 and TRBJ2-3; no clear D gene. The V gene's germline CDR1 is SNHLY and CDR2 FYNNEI. The CDR3 loop spans 15 amino acids. Trimming stripped 1 base from V and 4 bases from J, with 12 bases between. DNA for the CDR3: TGTGCCAGCAGTGAAGGGCTAGGAAACGCAGATACGCAGTATTTT. It is translated as CASSEGLGNADTQYF.

The CDR3 spells CASSQGTGGYEQYF. Written as DNA, the CDR3 is TGCGCCAGCAGTCAAGGGACAGGGGGCTACGAGCAGTACTTC. The chain uses TRBV23-1 and TRBJ2-7; the match to TRBD1 covers 11 bases. TRBV23-1 is noted as an ORF with a role that remains uncertain. The V segment lost 2 bases and the J segment 3 bases; nucleotides outside the gene matches: 0. The CDR3 is 14 amino acids.

In its sample, this clone was seen once. The rearrangement links TRBV11-2 to TRBJ2-7, with 8 nucleotides matching TRBD1. Germline V gene lookup returns CDR1 SGHAT and CDR2 FQNNGV. The V and J ends lost 6 bases and 4 bases, in that order; junction bases with no gene match: 11. The CDR3 sequence is 15 residues long. CDR3 in DNA: TGTGCCAGCAGTTTTCCACGGGACAGGAGATACGAGCAGTACTTC. It encodes CASSFPRDRRYEQYF.

The rearrangement uses TRBV18 and TRBJ2-6; TRBD1 is a possible D gene (5 bases). The germline CDR1 and CDR2 sequences are KGHSH and LQKENI. There are 18 residues in the CDR3. The V gene lost 0 bases and the J gene lost 4 bases, with 16 bases spanning the gap. Written as DNA, the CDR3 is TGTGCCAGCTCACCACCAACAGGCCCCTATACGGGGGCCAACGTCCTGACTTTC. Its translation: CASSPPTGPYTGANVLTF.

The chain couples TRBV7-9 to TRBJ1-4; D is perhaps TRBD1 (5 bases). Looked up from germline, CDR1 is SEHNR and CDR2 is FQNEAQ (reference sequence). The CDR3 consists of 14 residues. V was pared by 5 bases and J by 8 bases, with 15 bases between. Here the CDR3 reads CASSPPQGGEKLFF. CDR3 bases: TGTGCCAGCAGCCCCCCTCAGGGAGGCGAAAAACTGTTTTTT.

This clone was observed a single time. The chain uses TRBV6-5 and TRBJ2-1; D may be TRBD1 (6 bases). Trimming took off 6 bases at V and 8 bases at J, with 11 bases between the two ends. CDR1 is MNHEY, CDR2 SVGAGI, per germline. This CDR3 contains 12 residues. The CDR3 DNA reads TGTGCCAGCAGCCTCCACAGGGATGAGCAGTTCTTC. This sequence encodes CASSLHRDEQFF.

The sample holds one count of this clone. The rearrangement uses TRBV18 and TRBJ2-7, with TRBD1 matching 8 bases. The CDR3 totals 14 residues. The trim removed 4 bases at V and 2 bases at J, leaving 4 bases unmatched. The germline CDR1 and CDR2 sequences are KGHSH and LQKENI. DNA for the CDR3: TGTGCCAGCTCACAACGGGACAGGACCTACGAGCAGTACTTC. Protein: CASSQRDRTYEQYF.

This clone was detected once. The chain recombines TRBV7-9 with TRBJ2-5; 7 bases fit TRBD2. V dropped 5 bases and J dropped 2; count of bases not matched to a gene: 8. Germline V CDR1 and CDR2: SEHNR, FQNEAQ (reference sequence). CDR3 length: 15 amino acids. In DNA form, the CDR3 reads TGTGCCAGCAGCACCAGGTGGGACTATCAAGAGACCCAGTACTTC. Residues: CASSTRWDYQETQYF.